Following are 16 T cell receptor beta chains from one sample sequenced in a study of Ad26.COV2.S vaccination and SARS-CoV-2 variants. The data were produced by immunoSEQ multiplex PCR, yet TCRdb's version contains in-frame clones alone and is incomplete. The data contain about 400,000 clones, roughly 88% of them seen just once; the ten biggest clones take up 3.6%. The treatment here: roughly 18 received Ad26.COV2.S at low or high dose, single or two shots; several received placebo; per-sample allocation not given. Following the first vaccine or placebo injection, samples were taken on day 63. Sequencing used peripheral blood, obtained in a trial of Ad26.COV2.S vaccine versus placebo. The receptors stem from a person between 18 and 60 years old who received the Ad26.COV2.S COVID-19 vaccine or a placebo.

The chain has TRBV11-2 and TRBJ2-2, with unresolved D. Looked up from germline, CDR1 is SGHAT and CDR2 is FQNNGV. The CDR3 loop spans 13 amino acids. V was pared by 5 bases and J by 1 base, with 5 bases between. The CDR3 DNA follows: TGTGCCAGCAGCCCGGGGAACACCGGGGAGCTGTTTTTT. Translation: CASSPGNTGELFF.

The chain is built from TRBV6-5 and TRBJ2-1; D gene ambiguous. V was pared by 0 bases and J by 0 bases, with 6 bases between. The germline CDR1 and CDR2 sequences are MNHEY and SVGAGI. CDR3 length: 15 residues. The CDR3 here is CASSYSQSSYNEQFF. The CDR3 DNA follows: TGTGCCAGCAGTTACTCGCAGAGCTCCTACAATGAGCAGTTCTTC.

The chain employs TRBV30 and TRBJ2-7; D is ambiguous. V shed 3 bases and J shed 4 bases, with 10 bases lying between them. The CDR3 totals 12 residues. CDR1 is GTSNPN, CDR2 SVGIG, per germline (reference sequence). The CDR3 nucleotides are TGTGCCTGGAGCCCCGGTCTGTACGAGCAGTACTTC. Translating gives CAWSPGLYEQYF.

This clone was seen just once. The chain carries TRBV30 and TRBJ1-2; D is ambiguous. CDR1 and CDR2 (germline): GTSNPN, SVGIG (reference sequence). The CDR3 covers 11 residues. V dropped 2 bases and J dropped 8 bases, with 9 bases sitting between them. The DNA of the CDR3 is TGTGCCTGGAGTCCCCTCGGGGGCTACACCTTC. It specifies CAWSPLGGYTF.

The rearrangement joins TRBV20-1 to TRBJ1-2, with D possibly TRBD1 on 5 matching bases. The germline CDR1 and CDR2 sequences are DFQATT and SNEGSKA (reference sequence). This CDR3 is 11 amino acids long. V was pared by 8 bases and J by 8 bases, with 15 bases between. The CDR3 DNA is TGCAGTCCACCCGGGGCGCGAGGCTACACCTTC. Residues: CSPPGARGYTF.

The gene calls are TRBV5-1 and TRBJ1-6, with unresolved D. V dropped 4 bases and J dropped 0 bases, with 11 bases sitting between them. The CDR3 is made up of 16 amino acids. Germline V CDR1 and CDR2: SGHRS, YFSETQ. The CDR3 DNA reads TGCGCCAGCAGCACCACCGCGGGCTCCTATAATTCACCCCTCCACTTT. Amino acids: CASSTTAGSYNSPLHF.

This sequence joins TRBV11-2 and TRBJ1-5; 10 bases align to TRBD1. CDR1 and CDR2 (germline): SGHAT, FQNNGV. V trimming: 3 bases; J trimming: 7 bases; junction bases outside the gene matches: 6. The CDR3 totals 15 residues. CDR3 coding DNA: TGTGCCAGCAGCTTGGGGACAGGGGATTGGCAGCCCCAGCATTTT. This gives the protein CASSLGTGDWQPQHF.

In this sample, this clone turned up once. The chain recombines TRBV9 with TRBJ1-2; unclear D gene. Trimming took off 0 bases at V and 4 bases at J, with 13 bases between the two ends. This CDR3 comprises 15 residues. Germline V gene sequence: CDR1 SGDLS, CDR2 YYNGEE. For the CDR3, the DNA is TGTGCCAGCAGCGTAGAGTCAGACGCGGTCTATGGCTACACCTTC. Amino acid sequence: CASSVESDAVYGYTF.

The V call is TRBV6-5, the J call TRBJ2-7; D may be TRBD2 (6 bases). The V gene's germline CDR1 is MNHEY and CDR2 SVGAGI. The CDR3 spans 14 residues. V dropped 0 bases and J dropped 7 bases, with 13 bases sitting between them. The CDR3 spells CASSYSGMGGEQYF. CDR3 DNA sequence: TGTGCCAGCAGTTACTCTGGAATGGGGGGTGAGCAGTACTTC.

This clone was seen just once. CDR3 bases: TGTGCCAGCAGCGAGAGTCCTAGCGGGCATGTATACGAGCAGTACTTC. As protein: CASSESPSGHVYEQYF. The chain employs TRBV5-4 and TRBJ2-7, with 8 bases lining up with TRBD2. Germline V CDR1 and CDR2: SGHNT, YYREEE (reference sequence). This CDR3 spans 16 amino acids. Unmatched junction bases numbered 13, after V lost 4 bases and J lost 4 bases.

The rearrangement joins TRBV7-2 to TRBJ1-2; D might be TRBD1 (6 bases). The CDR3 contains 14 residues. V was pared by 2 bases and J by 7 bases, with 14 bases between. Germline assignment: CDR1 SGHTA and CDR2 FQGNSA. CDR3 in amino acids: CASSLSQGGSGYTF. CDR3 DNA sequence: TGTGCCAGCAGCTTATCACAGGGAGGGAGTGGCTACACCTTC.

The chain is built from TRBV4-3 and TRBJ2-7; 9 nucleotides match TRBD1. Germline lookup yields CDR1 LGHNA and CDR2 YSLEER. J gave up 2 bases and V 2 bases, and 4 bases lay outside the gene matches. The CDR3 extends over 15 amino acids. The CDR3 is CASSQTGQGPYEQYF. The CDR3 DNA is TGCGCCAGCAGCCAAACGGGACAGGGCCCCTACGAGCAGTACTTC.

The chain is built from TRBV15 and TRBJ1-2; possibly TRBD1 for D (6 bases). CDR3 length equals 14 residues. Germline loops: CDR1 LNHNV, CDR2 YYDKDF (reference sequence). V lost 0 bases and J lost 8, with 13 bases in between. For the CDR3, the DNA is TGTGCCACCAGCAGAGACAGGGGCCGACCCGGCTACACCTTC. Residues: CATSRDRGRPGYTF.

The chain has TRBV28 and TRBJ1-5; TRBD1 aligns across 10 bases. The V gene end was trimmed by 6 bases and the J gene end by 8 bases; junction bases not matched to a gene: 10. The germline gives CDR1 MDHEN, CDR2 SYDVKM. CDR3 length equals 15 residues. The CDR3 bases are TGTGCCAGCAGCGACCGGACAGGGGGTGTGGAGCCCCAGCATTTT. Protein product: CASSDRTGGVEPQHF. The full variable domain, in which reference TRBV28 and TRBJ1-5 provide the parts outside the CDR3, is DVKVTQSSRYLVKRTGEKVFLECVQDMDHENMFWYRQDPGLGLRLIYFSYDVKMKEKGDIPEGYSVSREKKERFSLILESASTNQTSMYLCASSDRTGGVEPQHFGDGTRLSIL.

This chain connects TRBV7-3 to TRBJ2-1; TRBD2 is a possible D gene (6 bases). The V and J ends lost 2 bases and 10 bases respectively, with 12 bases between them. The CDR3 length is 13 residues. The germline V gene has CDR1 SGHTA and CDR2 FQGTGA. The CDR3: CASSLRGGGEQFF. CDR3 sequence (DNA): TGTGCCAGCAGCTTACGGGGAGGAGGCGAGCAGTTCTTC. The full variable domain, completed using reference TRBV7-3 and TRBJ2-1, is GAGVSQTPSNKVTEKGKYVELRCDPISGHTALYWYRQSLGQGPEFLIYFQGTGAADDSGLPNDRFFAVRPEGSVSTLKIQRTERGDSAVYLCASSLRGGGEQFFGPGTRLTVL.

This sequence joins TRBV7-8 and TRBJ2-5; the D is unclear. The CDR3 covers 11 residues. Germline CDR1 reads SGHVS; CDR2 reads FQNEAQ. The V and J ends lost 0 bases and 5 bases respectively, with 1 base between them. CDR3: CASSLAETQYF. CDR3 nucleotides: TGTGCCAGCAGCTTAGCGGAGACCCAGTACTTC.